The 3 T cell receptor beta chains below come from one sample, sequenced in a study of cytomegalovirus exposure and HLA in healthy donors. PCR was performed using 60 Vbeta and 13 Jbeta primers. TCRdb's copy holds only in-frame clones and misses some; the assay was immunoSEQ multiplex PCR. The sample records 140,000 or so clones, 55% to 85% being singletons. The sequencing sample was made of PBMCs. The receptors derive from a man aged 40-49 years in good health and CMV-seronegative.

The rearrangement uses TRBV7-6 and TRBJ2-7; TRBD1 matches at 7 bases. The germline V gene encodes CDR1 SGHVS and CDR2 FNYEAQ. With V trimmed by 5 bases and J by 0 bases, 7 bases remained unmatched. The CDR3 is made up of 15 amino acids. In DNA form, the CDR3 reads TGTGCCAGCAGCGCGACGACAGGGATCTCCTACGAGCAGTACTTC. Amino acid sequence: CASSATTGISYEQYF.

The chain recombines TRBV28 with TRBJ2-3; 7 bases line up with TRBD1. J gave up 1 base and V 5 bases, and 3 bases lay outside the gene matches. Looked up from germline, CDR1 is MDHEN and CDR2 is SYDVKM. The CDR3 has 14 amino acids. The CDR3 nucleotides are TGTGCCAGCAGTCTCGACAGGGGCACAGATACGCAGTATTTT. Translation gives CASSLDRGTDTQYF.

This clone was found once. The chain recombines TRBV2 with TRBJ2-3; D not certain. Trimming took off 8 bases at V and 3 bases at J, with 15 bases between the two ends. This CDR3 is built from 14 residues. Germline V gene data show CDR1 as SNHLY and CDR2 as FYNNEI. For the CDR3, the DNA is TGTGCCAGCGGATCGTCGACACCTACAGATACGCAGTATTTT. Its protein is CASGSSTPTDTQYF.